Below, 13 T cell receptor beta chains from the same sample are listed, as sequenced in a study of cytomegalovirus exposure and HLA in healthy donors. Both 60 Vbeta primers and 13 Jbeta primers went into the PCR. The table came from immunoSEQ multiplex PCR; TCRdb's copy has only in-frame clones and leaves some out. In the table there are 150,000 to 200,000 clones, around 78% of which are singletons. Sequenced sample: PBMCs. The receptor set was obtained from a woman in her twenties or thirties in good health and CMV-seropositive.

This clone was recorded a few times. The chain is built from TRBV30 and TRBJ1-1; TRBD1 matches at 7 bases. J lost 0 bases, V lost 8 bases, and 9 bases had no gene match. This CDR3 contains 14 residues. Germline V gene sequence: CDR1 GTSNPN, CDR2 SVGIG (reference sequence). The CDR3 coding sequence is TGTGCCAGCGCGACAGGGAGCATGAACACTGAAGCTTTCTTT. Protein product: CASATGSMNTEAFF.

The chain couples TRBV7-9 to TRBJ1-2; 8 bases map to TRBD1. V lost 1 base, J lost 4 bases, and 2 bases stayed unmatched. CDR3 length: 14 amino acids. Germline V gives CDR1 SEHNR, CDR2 FQNEAQ (reference sequence). CDR3 protein: CASSLGTGPYGYTF. The CDR3 DNA reads TGTGCCAGCAGCTTAGGGACAGGGCCCTATGGCTACACCTTC. The full variable domain, with the rest looked up from reference TRBV7-9 and TRBJ1-2, is DTGVSQNPRHKITKRGQNVTFRCDPISEHNRLYWYRQTLGQGPEFLTYFQNEAQLEKSRLLSDRFSAERPKGSFSTLEIQRTEQGDSAMYLCASSLGTGPYGYTFGSGTRLTVV.

The chain recombines TRBV16 with TRBJ2-1; D gene uncertain. The CDR3 sequence is 16 residues long. CDR1 and CDR2 (germline): KGHSY, FQNENV. Trimming cost V 2 bases and J 0 bases, with 11 bases left between them. CDR3: CASSQHLESSYNEQFF. DNA for the CDR3: TGTGCCAGCAGCCAACATCTGGAGAGCTCCTACAATGAGCAGTTCTTC.

The chain couples TRBV7-9 to TRBJ1-2, with 9 bases fitting TRBD1. This CDR3 comprises 16 residues. V gave up 2 bases and J gave up 1 base; unmatched junction bases: 5. Per the germline V gene, CDR1 is SEHNR and CDR2 is FQNEAQ (reference sequence). This CDR3 is CASSLTLTGGNYGYTF. CDR3 DNA sequence: TGTGCCAGCAGCTTAACCCTGACAGGGGGTAACTATGGCTACACCTTC.

The chain combines TRBV7-3 with TRBJ2-1, with TRBD1 matching over 7 bases. The CDR3 has 15 amino acids. The J segment lost 6 bases and the V segment lost 2 bases, leaving 7 bases of the junction unmatched. From germline, CDR1 is SGHTA and CDR2 FQGTGA. CDR3 in amino acids: CASSLGVAGGNEQFF. Written as DNA, the CDR3 is TGTGCCAGCAGCTTAGGCGTGGCAGGGGGCAATGAGCAGTTCTTC.

As for this clone: The sample carries other DNA sequences with the same CDR3. This chain uses TRBV2 with TRBJ1-2, with 8 bases lining up with TRBD1. Trimming took 5 bases from V and 10 from J; bases not matched to a gene: 6. Germline V gene lookup returns CDR1 SNHLY and CDR2 FYNNEI. This CDR3 contains 12 residues. CDR3 sequence reads: CASSSGTGFYTF. For the CDR3, the DNA is TGTGCCAGCAGTTCCGGGACAGGCTTCTACACCTTC. The full variable domain, with the rest looked up from reference TRBV2 and TRBJ1-2, is EPEVTQTPSHQVTQMGQEVILRCVPISNHLYFYWYRQILGQKVEFLVSFYNNEISEKSEIFDDQFSVERPDGSNFTLKIRSTKLEDSAMYFCASSSGTGFYTFGSGTRLTVV.

V and J are TRBV27 and TRBJ2-5; 7 bases line up with TRBD2. This CDR3 is built from 17 residues. Germline V gives CDR1 MNHEY, CDR2 SMNVEV (reference sequence). V shed 6 bases, J shed 5 bases, and the junction held 18 bases outside the gene matches. The CDR3: CASRKNGGAGFLETQYF. The CDR3 DNA reads TGTGCCAGCAGGAAAAACGGGGGAGCGGGGTTCTTGGAGACCCAGTACTTC.

This chain connects TRBV7-9 to TRBJ1-1, with a possible D match to TRBD1 (6 bases). Trimming stripped 7 bases from V and 5 bases from J, with 17 bases between. This CDR3 region has 14 residues. The germline gives CDR1 SEHNR, CDR2 FQNEAQ (reference sequence). The DNA for the CDR3 is TGTGCCAGCAACCTATTTACAGGGCTTACTGAAGCTTTCTTT. Translated: CASNLFTGLTEAFF.

This chain connects TRBV5-6 to TRBJ1-2, with D unclear. The CDR3 runs to 12 residues. Trimming removed 2 bases at V and 7 bases at J, with 9 bases between. Germline CDR1 SGHDT, CDR2 YYEEEE. The CDR3 DNA reads as TGTGCCAGCAGCTTAACGGGTCGTGGCTACACCTTC. This codes for CASSLTGRGYTF.

The rearrangement uses TRBV27 and TRBJ2-1, with 8 positions matching TRBD1. Germline trimming cut 6 bases from V and 10 bases from J; bases unmatched to any gene: 8. Germline loops: CDR1 MNHEY, CDR2 SMNVEV (reference sequence). The CDR3 runs to 13 residues. In DNA, the CDR3 is TGTGCCAGCAGGAGGACAGGGTCGGACGAGCAGTTCTTC. Its translation: CASRRTGSDEQFF.

V gene TRBV4-3 combines with J gene TRBJ1-4, with TRBD1 identical over 10 bases. This CDR3 region has 17 residues. Germline values: CDR1 LGHNA, CDR2 YSLEER. J was trimmed by 8 bases and V by 0 bases; bases with no gene match: 9. The CDR3 here is CASSQDRQGAVKEKLFF. CDR3 sequence (DNA): TGCGCCAGCAGCCAAGATCGACAGGGGGCGGTTAAAGAAAAACTGTTTTTT.

The rearrangement uses TRBV10-3 and TRBJ2-3; D remains unclear. The CDR3 covers 15 residues. V was cut by 4 bases and J by 0 bases, with 11 bases left in between. CDR1 ENHRY and CDR2 SYGVKD come from the germline V gene. The CDR3 protein is CAISGTTESTDTQYF. The CDR3 coding sequence is TGTGCCATCAGTGGCACCACAGAGAGCACAGATACGCAGTATTTT.

The CDR3 DNA reads as TGTGCCAGCTCACCACTACAGGGTGACACTGAAGCTTTCTTT. Translating it yields CASSPLQGDTEAFF. The rearrangement uses TRBV18 and TRBJ1-1, with a possible D match to TRBD1 (6 bases). CDR1 is KGHSH and CDR2 is LQKENI in the germline V gene. The CDR3 spans 14 residues. The ends were cut back, 1 base at V and 3 bases at J, with 9 bases in the middle.